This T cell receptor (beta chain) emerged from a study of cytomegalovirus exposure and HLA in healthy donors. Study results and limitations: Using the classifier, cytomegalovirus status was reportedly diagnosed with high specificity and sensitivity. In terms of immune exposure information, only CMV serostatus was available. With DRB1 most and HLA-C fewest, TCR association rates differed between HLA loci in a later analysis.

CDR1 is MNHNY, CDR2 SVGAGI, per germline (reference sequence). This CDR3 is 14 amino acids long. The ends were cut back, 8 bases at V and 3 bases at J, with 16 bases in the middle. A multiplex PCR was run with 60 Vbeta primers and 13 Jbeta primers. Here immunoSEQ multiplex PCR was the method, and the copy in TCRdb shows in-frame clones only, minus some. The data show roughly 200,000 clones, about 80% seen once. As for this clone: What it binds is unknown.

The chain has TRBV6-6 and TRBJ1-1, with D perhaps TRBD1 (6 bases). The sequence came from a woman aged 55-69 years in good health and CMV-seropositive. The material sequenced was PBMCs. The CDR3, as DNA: TGTGCCAGCTTAACGGGGGGCGTCCACACTGAAGCTTTCTTT. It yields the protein CASLTGGVHTEAFF.